This is a list of T cell receptor beta chains from one sample in a study of radiotherapy plus CTLA-4 blockade in lung cancer. The assay was immunoSEQ multiplex PCR, and TCRdb's table has in-frame clones only and misses some. The table has tens of thousands of clones, around 85% seen once. Here the sequenced sample was peripheral blood, taken from a patient treated with radiotherapy plus ipilimumab. Receptor source: a human donor with non-small cell lung cancer who had a complete response to radiotherapy plus ipilimumab. Each CDR3 is given with its conserved first and last residue. A D gene is named only where the DNA matches it firmly. Expanded clones are given a class, and other clones once, few, many or no size at all.

d_gene: .; len: 15; j_gene: TRBJ1-1; abundance: few; v_gene: TRBV19; CDR3nt: TGTGCCAGTACCGACCCTGCGGGGCTGAACACTGAAGCTTTCTTT; CDR3aa: CASTDPAGLNTEAFF
d_gene: TRBD1; len: 13; j_gene: TRBJ1-3; abundance: .; v_gene: TRBV7-7; CDR3nt: TGTGCTAGCAGCCAGGGGGTTGGAAACACCATATATTTT; CDR3aa: CASSQGVGNTIYF
d_gene: TRBD1; len: 15; j_gene: TRBJ2-3; abundance: .; v_gene: TRBV6-5; CDR3nt: TGTGCCAGCAGTTACCGGGGACAGCCCCCAGATACGCAGTATTTT; CDR3aa: CASSYRGQPPDTQYF
d_gene: .; len: 15; j_gene: TRBJ2-4; abundance: once; v_gene: TRBV2; CDR3nt: TGTGCCAGCAGCTATGCGAGGCTAGCCAAAAACATTCAGTACTTC; CDR3aa: CASSYARLAKNIQYF
d_gene: TRBD2; len: 16; j_gene: TRBJ2-1; abundance: .; v_gene: TRBV27; CDR3nt: TGTGCCAGCAGTCCCCGGGGGGGGAGCTCCTACAATGAGCAGTTCTTC; CDR3aa: CASSPRGGSSYNEQFF
d_gene: .; len: 19; j_gene: TRBJ2-3; abundance: once; v_gene: TRBV27; CDR3nt: TGTGCCAGCAGTTTTCTACCTGGCGGGGGCCACACTAGCACAGATACGCAGTATTTT; CDR3aa: CASSFLPGGGHTSTDTQYF
d_gene: .; len: 12; j_gene: TRBJ1-2; abundance: .; v_gene: TRBV5-1; CDR3nt: TGCGCCAGCAGCTGGGGCCACTATGGCTACACCTTC; CDR3aa: CASSWGHYGYTF
d_gene: TRBD2; len: 17; j_gene: TRBJ2-3; abundance: .; v_gene: TRBV29-1; CDR3nt: TGCAGCGTTCTCCCGGGACTAGCGGGAGGGCTAGGGGATACGCAGTATTTT; CDR3aa: CSVLPGLAGGLGDTQYF
d_gene: TRBD1; len: 17; j_gene: TRBJ2-6; abundance: .; v_gene: TRBV5-5; CDR3nt: TGTGCCAGCAGCTTGGGACAGGGGGCGCCTGGGGCCAACGTCCTGACTTTC; CDR3aa: CASSLGQGAPGANVLTF
d_gene: TRBD2; len: 17; j_gene: TRBJ2-3; abundance: few; v_gene: TRBV9; CDR3nt: TGTGCCAGCAGCCCGGGGACTAGCGGGAGTGCGGGAGATACGCAGTATTTT; CDR3aa: CASSPGTSGSAGDTQYF
d_gene: TRBD1; len: 14; j_gene: TRBJ1-2; abundance: .; v_gene: TRBV30; CDR3nt: TGTGCCTGGAGGCGGACAGGGAATAACTATGGCTACACCTTC; CDR3aa: CAWRRTGNNYGYTF
d_gene: .; len: 16; j_gene: TRBJ1-2; abundance: .; v_gene: TRBV7-7; CDR3nt: TGTGCTAGCAGCTCAAGGTGGAGTGGGTTTAACTATGGCTACACCTTC; CDR3aa: CASSSRWSGFNYGYTF
d_gene: TRBD1; len: 16; j_gene: TRBJ2-7; abundance: .; v_gene: TRBV7-2; CDR3nt: TGTGCCAGCAGCGAGAGGTGGACAGGGTGGTCCTACGAGCAGTACTTC; CDR3aa: CASSERWTGWSYEQYF
d_gene: .; len: 13; j_gene: TRBJ2-3; abundance: .; v_gene: TRBV2; CDR3nt: TGTGCCAGCAGTGTTCTAGGCACAGATACGCAGTATTTT; CDR3aa: CASSVLGTDTQYF
d_gene: TRBD1; len: 14; j_gene: TRBJ1-5; abundance: once; v_gene: TRBV7-9; CDR3nt: TGTGCCAGCAGCTTAGCGACAGGGGGCCAGCCCCAGCATTTT; CDR3aa: CASSLATGGQPQHF
d_gene: .; len: 14; j_gene: TRBJ2-7; abundance: .; v_gene: TRBV5-1; CDR3nt: TGCGCCAGCAGCCCCCCCGGGTCCATGGACGAGCAGTACTTC; CDR3aa: CASSPPGSMDEQYF
d_gene: .; len: 15; j_gene: TRBJ1-4; abundance: .; v_gene: TRBV7-6; CDR3nt: TGTGCCAGCAGCCTTAACAGGGCAGCTAATGAAAAACTGTTTTTT; CDR3aa: CASSLNRAANEKLFF
d_gene: .; len: 12; j_gene: TRBJ2-2; abundance: .; v_gene: TRBV27; CDR3nt: TGTGCCAGCAGTTTCCTATTCGGGGAGCTGTTTTTT; CDR3aa: CASSFLFGELFF
d_gene: .; len: 14; j_gene: TRBJ1-2; abundance: .; v_gene: TRBV7-2; CDR3nt: TGTGCCAGCAGCTACTCGACAGCTAACTATGGCTACACCTTC; CDR3aa: CASSYSTANYGYTF
d_gene: .; len: 17; j_gene: TRBJ2-3; abundance: .; v_gene: TRBV5-1; CDR3nt: TGCGCCAGCAGCTTGGGGGGCGGCGGACGCCGACCAGATACGCAGTATTTT; CDR3aa: CASSLGGGGRRPDTQYF
d_gene: .; len: 14; j_gene: TRBJ1-1; abundance: .; v_gene: TRBV19; CDR3nt: TGTGCCAGTAGTATGGGCAGATTGAACACTGAAGCTTTCTTT; CDR3aa: CASSMGRLNTEAFF
d_gene: TRBD1; len: 12; j_gene: TRBJ1-1; abundance: .; v_gene: TRBV5-1; CDR3nt: TGCGCCAGCACAGGACAGGGGACTGAAGCTTTCTTT; CDR3aa: CASTGQGTEAFF
d_gene: .; len: 13; j_gene: TRBJ1-5; abundance: .; v_gene: TRBV7-6; CDR3nt: TGTGCCAGCAGCTCTGCGAGCAATCAGCCCCAGCATTTT; CDR3aa: CASSSASNQPQHF
d_gene: .; len: 14; j_gene: TRBJ2-2; abundance: .; v_gene: TRBV7-6; CDR3nt: TGTGCCAGCAGGAAATTACAGGGATACGGGGAGCTGTTTTTT; CDR3aa: CASRKLQGYGELFF
d_gene: .; len: 13; j_gene: TRBJ1-1; abundance: .; v_gene: TRBV7-2; CDR3nt: TGTGCCAGCAGCGGTCTTAGGAACACTGAAGCTTTCTTT; CDR3aa: CASSGLRNTEAFF
d_gene: .; len: 19; j_gene: TRBJ1-4; abundance: .; v_gene: TRBV18; CDR3nt: TGTGCCAGCTCACCACCGGTGGGGCGCGGATACCTAACTAATGAAAAACTGTTTTTT; CDR3aa: CASSPPVGRGYLTNEKLFF
d_gene: TRBD1; len: 15; j_gene: TRBJ1-2; abundance: .; v_gene: TRBV28; CDR3nt: TGTGCCAGCAGTTCCCCGGACAGGGGAGTGTTTGGCTACACCTTC; CDR3aa: CASSSPDRGVFGYTF
d_gene: TRBD1; len: 17; j_gene: TRBJ1-2; abundance: .; v_gene: TRBV7-9; CDR3nt: TGTGCCAGCAGTAAAATGTTGGCAGGGGGCACGAACTATGGCTACACCTTC; CDR3aa: CASSKMLAGGTNYGYTF
d_gene: .; len: 13; j_gene: TRBJ1-2; abundance: .; v_gene: TRBV14; CDR3nt: TGTGCCAGCAGCTTTCGACAGGACTATGGCTACACCTTC; CDR3aa: CASSFRQDYGYTF
d_gene: .; len: 15; j_gene: TRBJ1-1; abundance: .; v_gene: TRBV19; CDR3nt: TGTGCCAGTAGTATGAGGCTCGTGGCGAACACTGAAGCTTTCTTT; CDR3aa: CASSMRLVANTEAFF
d_gene: TRBD2; len: 14; j_gene: TRBJ2-1; abundance: .; v_gene: TRBV2; CDR3nt: TGTGCCAGCCTTCTAGCGGGGGGCTACAATGAGCAGTTCTTC; CDR3aa: CASLLAGGYNEQFF
d_gene: .; len: 13; j_gene: TRBJ1-5; abundance: few; v_gene: TRBV7-8; CDR3nt: TGTGCCAGCAGCTTGGAACAGGCTCGGCCCCAGCATTTT; CDR3aa: CASSLEQARPQHF
d_gene: .; len: 14; j_gene: TRBJ1-1; abundance: .; v_gene: TRBV5-1; CDR3nt: TGCGCCAGCAGCTTGCAGGCCGAGAACACTGAAGCTTTCTTT; CDR3aa: CASSLQAENTEAFF
d_gene: .; len: 12; j_gene: TRBJ1-1; abundance: .; v_gene: TRBV7-8; CDR3nt: TGTGCCAGCAGCCGACCCGGGACAGAAGCTTTCTTT; CDR3aa: CASSRPGTEAFF
d_gene: TRBD2; len: 14; j_gene: TRBJ2-1; abundance: .; v_gene: TRBV29-1; CDR3nt: TGCAGCGTGGGTAGGGGCGGGGGATACAATGAGCAGTTCTTC; CDR3aa: CSVGRGGGYNEQFF
d_gene: TRBD1; len: 14; j_gene: TRBJ2-7; abundance: .; v_gene: TRBV18; CDR3nt: TGTGCCAGCTCGTCACGGACAGGGAACTACGAGCAGTACTTC; CDR3aa: CASSSRTGNYEQYF
d_gene: TRBD2; len: 15; j_gene: TRBJ2-1; abundance: .; v_gene: TRBV28; CDR3nt: TGTGCCAGCACTCGACTAGCGGGCCAGTACAATGAGCAGTTCTTC; CDR3aa: CASTRLAGQYNEQFF
d_gene: TRBD2; len: 16; j_gene: TRBJ2-4; abundance: .; v_gene: TRBV7-6; CDR3nt: TGTGCCAGCAGCTTAGGAGGGAGCGGGAGTCAAAACATTCAGTACTTC; CDR3aa: CASSLGGSGSQNIQYF
d_gene: .; len: 14; j_gene: TRBJ1-1; abundance: few; v_gene: TRBV19; CDR3nt: TGTGCCAGTAGTCCTCCCGGGGGTACCACTGAAGCTTTCTTT; CDR3aa: CASSPPGGTTEAFF
d_gene: TRBD1; len: 14; j_gene: TRBJ2-3; abundance: .; v_gene: TRBV7-2; CDR3nt: TGTGCCAGCAGCTTGGGACAGTCCACAGATACGCAGTATTTT; CDR3aa: CASSLGQSTDTQYF
d_gene: .; len: 20; j_gene: TRBJ2-5; abundance: .; v_gene: TRBV10-3; CDR3nt: TGTGCCATCAGTGAGTCGACGAACGGCACTCCATACAGTATCAAAGAGACCCAGTACTTC; CDR3aa: CAISESTNGTPYSIKETQYF
d_gene: TRBD1; len: 15; j_gene: TRBJ1-2; abundance: .; v_gene: TRBV18; CDR3nt: TGTGCCAGCTCACCGGGGGGACAGGGCTCCTATGGCTACACCTTC; CDR3aa: CASSPGGQGSYGYTF
d_gene: .; len: 13; j_gene: TRBJ1-1; abundance: few; v_gene: TRBV7-8; CDR3nt: TGTGCCAGCAGCTTAGCAGGGGTCACTGAAGCTTTCTTT; CDR3aa: CASSLAGVTEAFF
d_gene: TRBD1; len: 13; j_gene: TRBJ2-7; abundance: .; v_gene: TRBV19; CDR3nt: TGTGCCAGTAGTATCGATATCACAGGGGTGGAGTACTTC; CDR3aa: CASSIDITGVEYF
d_gene: TRBD1; len: 16; j_gene: TRBJ2-2; abundance: .; v_gene: TRBV6-1; CDR3nt: TGTGCCAGCAGCGAAGGGACAGGGGGCTACACCGGGGAGCTGTTTTTT; CDR3aa: CASSEGTGGYTGELFF
d_gene: TRBD1; len: 17; j_gene: TRBJ2-3; abundance: .; v_gene: TRBV4-1; CDR3nt: TGCGCCAGCAGCCAAGATCGGCCAGGGGGCGCGACAGATACGCAGTATTTT; CDR3aa: CASSQDRPGGATDTQYF